This T cell receptor beta chain was observed in a study of untreated major depressive disorder. Study-wide results and caveats: A comparatively small sample limits the generalizability of these findings. Sequencing comparisons covered only three preselected Vbeta families. Compared with controls, depressed patients showed more TRBV05-01 (Vbeta 5.1) usage in CD4+ T cells.

The ends were cut back, 5 bases at V and 5 bases at J, with 19 bases in the middle. Germline V gene data show CDR1 as SGHNT and CDR2 as YYREEE (reference sequence). The CDR3 runs to 16 residues. Sequenced by immunoSEQ multiplex PCR; TCRdb stores in-frame clones only, minus some. Of more than 10,000 clones detected, around 90% appear once; the ten largest clones hold 0.75% to 0.85%. This clone came up once. Its antigen is unknown. The sequence derives from a man aged 25 to 45 with major depressive disorder. Sequenced input: CD4+ T cells from PBMCs. The rearrangement links TRBV5-4 to TRBJ2-2; D may correspond to TRBD1 or TRBD2 (7 bases each). DNA of the CDR3: TGTGCCAGCAGGTGGGGAGGGGGCGAGTATACCGGGGAGCTGTTTTTT. It encodes CASRWGGGEYTGELFF.